This T cell receptor (beta chain) emerged from a study of OX40 agonist ivuxolimab in advanced cancers. Regarding the complete study: Ivuxolimab was a fully human IgG2 agonistic monoclonal antibody targeting the costimulatory receptor OX40 (CD134). Intravenous ivuxolimab was administered to patients every 2 weeks at six dose levels: 0.01, 0.1, 0.3, 1.5, 3 and 10 mg/kg. Of the approximately 50 patients in dose escalation, about 20 had hepatocellular carcinoma, some 15 had melanoma, 9 had renal cell carcinoma and 9 had head and neck cancer. In the dose-escalation cohort, around four fifths of patients were male, and the mean age was about 55 years, with a range of about 23 to 80. Prior anti-PD-1, anti-PD-L1 or anti-CTLA-4 therapy was permitted, and checkpoint inhibitors had been received by around 40% of dose-escalation patients. Three dose-escalation patients achieved partial responses, one with hepatocellular carcinoma and two with cutaneous melanoma. The purpose of peripheral TCRbeta sequencing was to test whether ivuxolimab changed TCR sequence diversity and led to clonal T-cell expansion. The paper describes the monotherapy dose-escalation part (N of about 50 patients) of the phase I trial of ivuxolimab.

On this clone itself: No antigen is known for it. Nothing much larger sits one base from this clone, and base qualities are not available.

Study-wide findings and limitations: Partial responders in the 0.1-3.0 mg/kg groups had among the lowest normalized peripheral clonal expansion, especially among CD8+ T cells. Antigen specificity was not determined for the clonally expanded peripheral T cells. Clonal expansion of both CD4+ and CD8+ blood T cells was observed from baseline to week 6 at doses 0.1 to 3.0 mg/kg. Low levels of normalized T-cell clonal expansion were also seen in some patients who did not respond. After ivuxolimab, expanded clones were on average more numerous among CD8+ T cells than among CD4+ T cells.

Patients with autoimmune disease history or receiving systemic immunosuppression were excluded from the trial. Peripheral blood for TCR sequencing was collected from all dose cohorts at baseline, on cycle 4 day 1, and on cycle 7 day 1. The samples were drawn from a first-in-human, open-label, multicenter phase I dose-escalation trial of ivuxolimab. Adults with locally advanced or metastatic head and neck squamous cell, hepatocellular, melanoma or renal cell carcinoma were enrolled in the trial. CD4+ and CD8+ T cells were sorted separately from peripheral blood before TCR sequencing. Genomic DNA was extracted from sorted cells for sequencing of the TCRbeta CDR3 region. TCRbeta CDR3 regions were sequenced using the immunoSEQ Assay. Imported from immuneACCESS, the table was reduced by TCRdb to in-frame sequences with V and J called. These copies leave out some clones; in studies compared against another copy, an unresolved V gene accounts for under half, and the cause of the remainder is not known. This sample gives 45,000 to 50,000 clones in total; 87% of them show up just once. Clones ranked in the top ten supply more than 13% of the sample.

This clonotype was sampled from an adult with an advanced solid tumor such as melanoma, head and neck, liver or kidney cancer. The material sequenced was CD4+ or CD8+ T cells sorted from blood, taken in a trial of the OX40 agonist ivuxolimab.

This receptor has the CDR3 CASSLGQTGFGQPQHF. The nucleotide sequence is given as TGTGCCAGCAGTTTGGGGCAGACAGGGTTTGGTCAGCCCCAGCATTTT. This sequence uses TRBV28 and TRBJ1-5; TRBD1 aligns with 7 central bases. Its CDR3 holds 16 amino acids, cysteine through phenylalanine. Kept here is only the CDR3 DNA, which spans 48 bases and is read in frame from base 1. The germline V and J ends show losses of 3 bases and 6 bases respectively, and no gene match explains 11 bases of the junction. CDR1 is given as MDHEN and CDR2 as SYDVKM, both from the germline V gene.